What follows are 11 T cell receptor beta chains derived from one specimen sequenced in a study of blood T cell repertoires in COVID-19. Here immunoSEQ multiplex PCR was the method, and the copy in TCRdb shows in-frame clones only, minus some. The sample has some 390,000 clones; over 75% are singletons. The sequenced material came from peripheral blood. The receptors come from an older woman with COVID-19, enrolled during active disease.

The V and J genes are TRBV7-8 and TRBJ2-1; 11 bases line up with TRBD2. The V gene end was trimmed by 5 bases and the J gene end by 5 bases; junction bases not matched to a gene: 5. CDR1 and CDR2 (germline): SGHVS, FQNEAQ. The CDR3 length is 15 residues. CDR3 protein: CASSLSGGAHNEQFF. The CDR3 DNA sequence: TGTGCCAGCAGCCTTAGCGGGGGGGCCCACAATGAGCAGTTCTTC.

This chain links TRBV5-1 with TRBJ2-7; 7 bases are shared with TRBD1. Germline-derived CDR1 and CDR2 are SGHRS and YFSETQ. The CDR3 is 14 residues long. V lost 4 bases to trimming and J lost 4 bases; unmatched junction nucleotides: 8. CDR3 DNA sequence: TGCGCCAGCAGCCTCCAGACAGGGATTTACGAGCAGTACTTC. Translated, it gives CASSLQTGIYEQYF.

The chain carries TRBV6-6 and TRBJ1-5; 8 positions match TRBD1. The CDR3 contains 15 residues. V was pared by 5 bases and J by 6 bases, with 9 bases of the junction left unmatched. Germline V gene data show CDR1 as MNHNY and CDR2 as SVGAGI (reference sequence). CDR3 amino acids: CASSPGQGMGQPQHF. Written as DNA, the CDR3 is TGTGCCAGCAGTCCAGGACAGGGAATGGGTCAGCCCCAGCATTTT.

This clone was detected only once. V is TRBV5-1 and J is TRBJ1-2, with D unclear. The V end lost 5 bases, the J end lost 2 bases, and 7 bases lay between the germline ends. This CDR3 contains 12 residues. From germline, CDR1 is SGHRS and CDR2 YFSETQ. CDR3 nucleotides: TGCGCCAGCAGGCTGGAGAACTATGGCTACACCTTC. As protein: CASRLENYGYTF.

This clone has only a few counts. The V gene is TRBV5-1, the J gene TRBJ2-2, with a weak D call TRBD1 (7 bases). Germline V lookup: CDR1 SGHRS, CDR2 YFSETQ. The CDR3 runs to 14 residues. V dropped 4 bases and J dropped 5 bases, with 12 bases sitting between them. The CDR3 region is CASSVGGQTGELFF. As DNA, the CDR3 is TGCGCCAGCAGCGTCGGGGGACAGACCGGGGAGCTGTTTTTT.

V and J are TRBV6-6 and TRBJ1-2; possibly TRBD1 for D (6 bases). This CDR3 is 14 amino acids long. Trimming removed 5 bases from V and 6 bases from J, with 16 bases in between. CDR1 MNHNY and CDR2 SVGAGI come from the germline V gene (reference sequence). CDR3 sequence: CASSLSQGRDGYTF. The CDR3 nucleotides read TGTGCCAGCAGTCTCTCTCAGGGGAGGGATGGCTACACCTTC.

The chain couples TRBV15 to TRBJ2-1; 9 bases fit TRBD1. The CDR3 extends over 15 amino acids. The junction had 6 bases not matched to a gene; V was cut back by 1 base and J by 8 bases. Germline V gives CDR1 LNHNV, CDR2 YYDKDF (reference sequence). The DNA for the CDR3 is TGTGCCACCAGCAGAGTCGGGACAGGGTGGGATGAGCAGTTCTTC. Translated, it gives CATSRVGTGWDEQFF.

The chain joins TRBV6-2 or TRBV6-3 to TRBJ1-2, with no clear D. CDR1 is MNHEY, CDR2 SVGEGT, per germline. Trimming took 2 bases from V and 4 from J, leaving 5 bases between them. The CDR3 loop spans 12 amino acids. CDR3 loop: CASSYPLYGYTF. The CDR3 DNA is TGTGCCAGCAGTTACCCCCTCTATGGCTACACCTTC.

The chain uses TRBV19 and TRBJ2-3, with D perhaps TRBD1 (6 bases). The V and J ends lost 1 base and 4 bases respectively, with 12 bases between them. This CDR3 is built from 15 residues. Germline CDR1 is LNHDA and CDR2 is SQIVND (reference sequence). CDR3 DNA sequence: TGTGCCAGTAGTATAGGGAGAAGGACAGCAGATACGCAGTATTTT. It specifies CASSIGRRTADTQYF.

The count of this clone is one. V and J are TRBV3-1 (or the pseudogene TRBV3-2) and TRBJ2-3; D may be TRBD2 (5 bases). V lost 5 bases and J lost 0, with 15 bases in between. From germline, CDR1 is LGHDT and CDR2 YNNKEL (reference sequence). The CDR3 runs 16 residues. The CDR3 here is CASSFAGMASTDTQYF. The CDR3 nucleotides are TGTGCCAGCAGCTTTGCGGGTATGGCTAGCACAGATACGCAGTATTTT.

The CDR3: CASRKGLAVADTQYF. In nucleotides, the CDR3 is TGTGCCAGCAGGAAGGGACTAGCGGTCGCAGATACGCAGTATTTT. J is TRBJ2-3 and V is TRBV2, with 11 bases that match TRBD2. Trimming removed 6 bases from V and 4 bases from J; junction bases left unmatched: 6. Germline CDR1 and CDR2: SNHLY and FYNNEI. The CDR3 is made up of 15 amino acids.